The 7 T cell receptor beta chains below come from one sample, sequenced in a study of CD8 T cells in ankylosing spondylitis (dated by TCRdb to about 2017). Libraries came from 5' RACE. TCRdb records Illumina HiSeq 2500 as the sequencer. TCRdb applied fastp at Q25 and MiXCR to the public reads, then kept only in-frame beta chains. Entries that share a CDR3 protein sequence are merged under the most common genes and DNA. The sample contains just over 300,000 distinct CDR3 sequences, about 20% of them found a single time. The ten largest clones add up to roughly 3.6% of the sample. Sample: blood, either unsorted or a sorted T cell fraction (not recorded which). These receptors came from a female donor with ankylosing spondylitis or in good health (not recorded which).

V and J are TRBV4-3 and TRBJ2-1; D may match TRBD1 or TRBD2 (5 bases each). The germline V and J ends were trimmed by 0 bases and 4 bases, with 13 bases remaining between them. This CDR3 region has 16 residues. Germline assignment: CDR1 LGHNA and CDR2 YSLEER. The CDR3 is CASSQDGRGEYNEQFF. CDR3 bases: TGCGCCAGCAGCCAAGATGGAAGGGGAGAATACAATGAGCAGTTCTTC.

This clonotype appeared a few times. The rearrangement uses TRBV9 and TRBJ2-3, with D tentatively TRBD2 (5 bases). CDR1 is SGDLS, CDR2 YYNGEE, per germline. Trimming shortened V by 3 bases and J by 3 bases, and 17 bases separated the two germline ends. This CDR3 is 16 amino acids long. CDR3 nucleotide sequence: TGTGCCAGCAGCGCCGGTTTGGGAGAGGGAACAGATACGCAGTATTTT. Translating gives CASSAGLGEGTDTQYF.

The rearrangement links TRBV24-1 to TRBJ2-1, with no clear D. V was pared by 3 bases and J by 10 bases, with 18 bases between. CDR1 is KGHDR, CDR2 SFDVKD, per germline. The CDR3 is made up of 15 amino acids. This chain's CDR3 is CATSDPRTDVEEQFF. Written as DNA, the CDR3 is TGTGCCACCAGTGATCCCCGGACCGACGTAGAGGAGCAGTTCTTC.

This clonotype was observed a few times. The chain couples TRBV12-3 or TRBV12-4 to TRBJ1-2, with 7 positions matching TRBD1. After removal of 0 bases from V and 4 bases from J, the junction contained 8 bases not matched to a gene. This CDR3 has 16 residues. CDR3 residues: CASSLAQGGAIYGYTF. The CDR3 DNA is TGTGCCAGCAGTTTAGCGCAGGGGGGGGCTATCTATGGCTACACCTTC.

This clonotype was seen more than once but under ten times. The CDR3 region has the DNA TGTGCCAGCAGAAAACCGGGACAGGGATTATCCGGGGAGCTGTTTTTT. Its protein product is CASRKPGQGLSGELFF. This rearrangement joins TRBV5-5 to TRBJ2-2; 9 bases agree with TRBD1. Germline trimming cut 5 bases from V and 6 bases from J; bases unmatched to any gene: 11. The germline V gene encodes CDR1 SGHKS and CDR2 YYEKEE (reference sequence). The CDR3 totals 16 residues.

In its sample, this clonotype was seen a few times. J is TRBJ2-3 and V is TRBV23-1, with D perhaps given as TRBD1 or TRBD2 (5 bases each). TRBV23-1 is an ORF, and what it does is uncertain. This CDR3 comprises 17 residues. Trimming removed 6 bases at V and 4 bases at J, with 23 bases between. DNA of the CDR3: TGCGCCAGCAGCCGACCTCGAGCGGCCAAAGGGGCAGATACGCAGTATTTT. Protein: CASSRPRAAKGADTQYF.

This clonotype was counted between two and nine times. This sequence joins TRBV20-1 and TRBJ2-5; D not certain. CDR1 and CDR2 from the germline V gene are DFQATT and SNEGSKA (reference sequence). This CDR3 has 11 residues. Trimming pared 4 bases from V and 4 bases from J, leaving 7 bases between. CDR3 sequence (DNA): TGCAGTGCTAAAGTATTAGAGACCCAGTACTTC. This codes for CSAKVLETQYF.